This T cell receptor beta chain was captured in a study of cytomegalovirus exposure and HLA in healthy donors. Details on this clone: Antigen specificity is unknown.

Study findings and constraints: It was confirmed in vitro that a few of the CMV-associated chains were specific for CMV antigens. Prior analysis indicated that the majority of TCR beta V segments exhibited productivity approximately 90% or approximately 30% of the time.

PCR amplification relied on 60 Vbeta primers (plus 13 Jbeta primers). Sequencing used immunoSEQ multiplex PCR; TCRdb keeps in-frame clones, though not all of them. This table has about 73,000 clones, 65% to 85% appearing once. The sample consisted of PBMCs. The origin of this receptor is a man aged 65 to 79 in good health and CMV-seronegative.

CDR3 residues: CASRPAQGDYEQYF. Written as DNA, the CDR3 is TGTGCCAGCAGGCCCGCTCAAGGGGACTACGAGCAGTACTTC. The V gene is TRBV7-9, the J gene TRBJ2-7; D may be TRBD1 (5 bases). Germline CDR1 is SEHNR and CDR2 is FQNEAQ (reference sequence). V was pared by 6 bases and J by 3 bases, with 15 bases between. The CDR3 totals 14 residues.